A selection of T cell receptor beta chains follows, all from one sample in a study of blood T cell repertoires in COVID-19. Data came from immunoSEQ multiplex PCR; TCRdb stores just in-frame clones and leaves some out. Of under 60,000 clones listed, 80% to 90% are singletons. Sequenced input: peripheral blood. The source of these receptors is a man between 60 and 70 years old with acute or convalescent COVID-19. CDR3s include the opening cysteine and the closing phenylalanine or tryptophan.

cdr3_aa: CSAEAGGYEQYF
v_call: TRBV29-1
j_call: TRBJ2-7

cdr3_aa: CASSLESPAGTDFPWDQYF
v_call: TRBV7-2
j_call: TRBJ2-5

cdr3_aa: CASSFEGRGLYTF
v_call: TRBV11-2
j_call: TRBJ1-2

cdr3_aa: CASSPEHTGELFF
v_call: TRBV18
j_call: TRBJ2-2

cdr3_aa: CASSPLVTNYGYTF
v_call: TRBV18
j_call: TRBJ1-2

cdr3_aa: CASSRTGVETQYF
v_call: TRBV4-2
j_call: TRBJ2-5

cdr3_aa: CASSLTGQVGGYTF
v_call: TRBV6-5
j_call: TRBJ1-2

cdr3_aa: CAISASTQGALGNQPQHF
v_call: TRBV10-3
j_call: TRBJ1-5

cdr3_aa: CASSVQGGPGEQYF
v_call: TRBV9
j_call: TRBJ2-7

cdr3_aa: CASSRSDRGQNYGYTF
v_call: TRBV3-1/TRBV3-2
j_call: TRBJ1-2

cdr3_aa: CASSFRQGIQPQHF
v_call: TRBV13
j_call: TRBJ1-5

cdr3_aa: CATLQGGNTEAFF
v_call: TRBV6-5
j_call: TRBJ1-1

cdr3_aa: CASSAKTGGRGYGYTF
v_call: TRBV9
j_call: TRBJ1-2

cdr3_aa: CASSLMTGMNTEAFF
v_call: TRBV5-1
j_call: TRBJ1-1

cdr3_aa: CASSFVGRLNTEAFF
v_call: TRBV7-9
j_call: TRBJ1-1

cdr3_aa: CASSGSGGADTQYF
v_call: TRBV6-4
j_call: TRBJ2-3

cdr3_aa: CASRPRANSPLHF
v_call: TRBV11-2
j_call: TRBJ1-6

cdr3_aa: CASSSKDRYNEQFF
v_call: TRBV5-4
j_call: TRBJ2-1

cdr3_aa: CSASALAASTDTQYF
v_call: TRBV20-1
j_call: TRBJ2-3

cdr3_aa: CSVVRGFDTEAFF
v_call: TRBV29-1
j_call: TRBJ1-1

cdr3_aa: CASSVERIPVF
v_call: TRBV9
j_call: TRBJ1-2

cdr3_aa: CSLWDSVYGYTF
v_call: TRBV29-1
j_call: TRBJ1-2

cdr3_aa: CASSFLGGLSTDTQYF
v_call: TRBV7-3
j_call: TRBJ2-3

cdr3_aa: CASSLDRTAGYTF
v_call: TRBV7-8
j_call: TRBJ1-2

cdr3_aa: CASIKMNTEAFF
v_call: TRBV6-6
j_call: TRBJ1-1

cdr3_aa: CASSQGFTNSGNTIYF
v_call: TRBV3-1/TRBV3-2
j_call: TRBJ1-3

cdr3_aa: CASSTSPISDEKLFF
v_call: TRBV19
j_call: TRBJ1-4

cdr3_aa: CASRQGANYGYTF
v_call: TRBV19
j_call: TRBJ1-2

cdr3_aa: CASRRQTDTGELFF
v_call: TRBV27
j_call: TRBJ2-2

cdr3_aa: CASRQGPSSYEQYF
v_call: TRBV5-4
j_call: TRBJ2-7

cdr3_aa: CASSTSGLGNTIYF
v_call: TRBV19
j_call: TRBJ1-3

cdr3_aa: CAISIQGGDTNYGYTF
v_call: TRBV10-3
j_call: TRBJ1-2

cdr3_aa: CASRRSGTGELFF
v_call: TRBV10-2
j_call: TRBJ2-2

cdr3_aa: CASSPRSTEAFF
v_call: TRBV7-8
j_call: TRBJ1-1

cdr3_aa: CASSRMTQGGGNTIYF
v_call: TRBV3-1/TRBV3-2
j_call: TRBJ1-3

cdr3_aa: CASSAYHLTGVGGYTF
v_call: TRBV6-4
j_call: TRBJ1-2

cdr3_aa: CASSSSGTETYEQYF
v_call: TRBV7-2
j_call: TRBJ2-7

cdr3_aa: CASSSRGDYNEQFF
v_call: TRBV11-3
j_call: TRBJ2-1

cdr3_aa: CASSVGQGTYNEQFF
v_call: TRBV9
j_call: TRBJ2-1

cdr3_aa: CASSLGIRDRGNTEAFF
v_call: TRBV5-1
j_call: TRBJ1-1

cdr3_aa: CSVDRQGNEQFF
v_call: TRBV29-1
j_call: TRBJ2-1

cdr3_aa: CASSPITRDGYTF
v_call: TRBV9
j_call: TRBJ1-2

cdr3_aa: CASSFDREALNTEAFF
v_call: TRBV7-6
j_call: TRBJ1-1

cdr3_aa: CASSRTGDGYTF
v_call: TRBV28
j_call: TRBJ1-2

cdr3_aa: CSVGRGGDSYGYTF
v_call: TRBV29-1
j_call: TRBJ1-2

cdr3_aa: CASSLAGGYEQYF
v_call: TRBV7-9
j_call: TRBJ2-7

cdr3_aa: CASSPQGGFSYEQYF
v_call: TRBV18
j_call: TRBJ2-7

cdr3_aa: CASSQVAGTLSGLHF
v_call: TRBV3-1/TRBV3-2
j_call: TRBJ1-6

cdr3_aa: CSVDSNTEAFF
v_call: TRBV29-1
j_call: TRBJ1-1

cdr3_aa: CASKSGPGTGFAPYEQYF
v_call: TRBV3-1/TRBV3-2
j_call: TRBJ2-7